This T cell receptor beta chain was sequenced in a study of graft-versus-host responses after intestinal transplantation. The overall study: Grafts were multivisceral, liver-intestinal, or isolated intestinal. Study results and limitations: Marrow from the recipient contained GvH clones, some of which had appeared first in ileum or blood.

Per the germline V gene, CDR1 is MNHNY and CDR2 is SVGAGI (reference sequence). V lost 6 bases, J lost 4 bases, and 0 bases stayed unmatched. The CDR3 runs 13 residues. Profiled with immunoSEQ multiplex PCR; TCRdb holds only in-frame clones, not every one. In the table there are tens of thousands of clones, 84% of which are singletons. To note about this clone: Its target is not known.

V usage is TRBV6-6 and J usage is TRBJ1-6; 7 bases line up with TRBD1. The material was unstimulated CD4+ T cells sorted from spleen or lymph node cells, obtained before transplant. This clonotype was sampled from a human donor who was the organ donor for an intestinal transplant. CDR3 region: CASSRGYNSPLHF. CDR3 coding DNA: TGTGCCAGCAGCAGGGGGTATAATTCACCCCTCCACTTT.